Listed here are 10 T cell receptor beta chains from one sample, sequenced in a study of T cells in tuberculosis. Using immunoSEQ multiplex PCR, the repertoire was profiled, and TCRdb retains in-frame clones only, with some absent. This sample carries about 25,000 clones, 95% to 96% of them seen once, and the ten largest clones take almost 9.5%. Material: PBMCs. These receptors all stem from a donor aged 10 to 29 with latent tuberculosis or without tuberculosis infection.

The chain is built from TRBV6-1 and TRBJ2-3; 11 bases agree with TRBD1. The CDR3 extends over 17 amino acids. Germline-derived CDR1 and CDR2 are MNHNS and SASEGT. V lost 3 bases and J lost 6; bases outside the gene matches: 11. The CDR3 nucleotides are TGTGCCAGCAGTGAGGAGGCCAGGACAGGGGGCCGGGATACGCAGTATTTT. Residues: CASSEEARTGGRDTQYF.

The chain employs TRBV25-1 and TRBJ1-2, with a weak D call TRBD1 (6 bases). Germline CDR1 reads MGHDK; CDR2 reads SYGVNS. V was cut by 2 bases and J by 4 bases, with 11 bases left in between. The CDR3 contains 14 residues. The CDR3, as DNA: TGTGCCAGCAGTGAAGAGGTAGGGGGCTATGGCTACACCTTC. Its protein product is CASSEEVGGYGYTF.

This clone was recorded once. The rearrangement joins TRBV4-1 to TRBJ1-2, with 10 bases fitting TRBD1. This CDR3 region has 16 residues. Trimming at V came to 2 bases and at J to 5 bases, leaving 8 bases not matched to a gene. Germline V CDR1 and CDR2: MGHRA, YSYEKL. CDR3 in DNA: TGCGCCAGCAGCCAACTCTGGACAGGGGGGATTTATGGCTACACCTTC. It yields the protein CASSQLWTGGIYGYTF.

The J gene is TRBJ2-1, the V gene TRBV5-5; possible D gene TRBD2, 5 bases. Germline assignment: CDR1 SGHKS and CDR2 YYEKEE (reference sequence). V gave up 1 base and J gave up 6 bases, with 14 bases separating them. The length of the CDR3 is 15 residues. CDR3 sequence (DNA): TGTGCCAGCAGCTTGTATACCACTAGAGCCAATGAGCAGTTCTTC. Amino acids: CASSLYTTRANEQFF.

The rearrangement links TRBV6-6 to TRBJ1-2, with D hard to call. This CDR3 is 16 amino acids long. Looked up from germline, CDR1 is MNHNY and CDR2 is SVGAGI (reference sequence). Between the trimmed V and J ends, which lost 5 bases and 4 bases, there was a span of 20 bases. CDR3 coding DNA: TGTGCCAGCAGTCCCCAGACGAGGGAGAACACCTATGGCTACACCTTC. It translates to CASSPQTRENTYGYTF.

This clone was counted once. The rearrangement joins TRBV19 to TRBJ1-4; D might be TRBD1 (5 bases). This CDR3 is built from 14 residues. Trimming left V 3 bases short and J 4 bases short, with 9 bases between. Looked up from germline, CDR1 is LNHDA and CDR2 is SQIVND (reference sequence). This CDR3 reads CASSISGINEKLFF. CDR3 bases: TGTGCCAGTAGTATTTCAGGGATTAATGAAAAACTGTTTTTT. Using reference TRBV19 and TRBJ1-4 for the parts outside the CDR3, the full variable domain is DGGITQSPKYLFRKEGQNVTLSCEQNLNHDAMYWYRQDPGQGLRLIYYSQIVNDFQKGDIAEGYSVSREKKESFPLTVTSAQKNPTAFYLCASSISGINEKLFFGSGTQLSVL.

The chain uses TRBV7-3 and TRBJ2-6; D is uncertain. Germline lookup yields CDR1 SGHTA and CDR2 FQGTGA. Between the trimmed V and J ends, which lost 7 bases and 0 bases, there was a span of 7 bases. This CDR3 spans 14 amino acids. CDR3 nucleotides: TGTGCCAGCAAGACTTTCTCTGGGGCCAACGTCCTGACTTTC. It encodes CASKTFSGANVLTF. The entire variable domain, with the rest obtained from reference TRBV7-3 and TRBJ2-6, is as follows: GAGVSQTPSNKVTEKGKYVELRCDPISGHTALYWYRQSLGQGPEFLIYFQGTGAADDSGLPNDRFFAVRPEGSVSTLKIQRTERGDSAVYLCASKTFSGANVLTFGAGSRLTVL.

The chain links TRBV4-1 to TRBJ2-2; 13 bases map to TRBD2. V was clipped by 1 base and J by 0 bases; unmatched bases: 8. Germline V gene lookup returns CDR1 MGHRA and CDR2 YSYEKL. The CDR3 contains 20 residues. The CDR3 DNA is TGCGCCAGCAGCCAAGGACGGACTAGCGGGGGTTTTACGAACACCGGGGAGCTGTTTTTT. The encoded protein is CASSQGRTSGGFTNTGELFF.

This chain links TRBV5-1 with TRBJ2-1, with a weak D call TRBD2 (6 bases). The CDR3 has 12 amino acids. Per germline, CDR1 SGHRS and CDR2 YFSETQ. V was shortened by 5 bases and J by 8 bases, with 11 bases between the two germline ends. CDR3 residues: CASRREDHEQFF. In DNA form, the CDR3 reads TGCGCCAGCAGGAGGGAGGACCATGAGCAGTTCTTC.

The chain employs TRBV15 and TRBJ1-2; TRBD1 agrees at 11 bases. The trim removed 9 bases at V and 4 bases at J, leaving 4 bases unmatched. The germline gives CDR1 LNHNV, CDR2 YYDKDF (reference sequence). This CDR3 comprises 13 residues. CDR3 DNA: TGTGCCACTGGGACAGGGGGAACCTATGGCTACACCTTC. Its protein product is CATGTGGTYGYTF.